The rows below give T cell receptor beta chains drawn from one sample of a study of cytomegalovirus exposure and HLA in healthy donors. Only in-frame clones appear in the TCRdb table, and some are missing; sequencing was by immunoSEQ multiplex PCR. The sample records about 130,000 clones, about 80% being singletons. Sequenced: PBMCs. Receptors were obtained from a man younger than 45 in good health and CMV-seropositive. Each CDR3 is given with its conserved first and last residue. The D gene is left open where the match is weak. Size is omitted from some rows. Given values are once, few, many or a class for expanded clones.

TRBD2	TRBV11-2	.	TRBJ2-2	TGTGCCAGCAGCCTAAGGACTAGCGGGGGGTCCCTGAACACCGGGGAGCTGTTTTTT	CASSLRTSGGSLNTGELFF
.	TRBV7-2	.	TRBJ1-6	TGTGCCAGCAGCTTTGGACAGAGCTCCTATAATTCACCCCTCCACTTT	CASSFGQSSYNSPLHF
TRBD2	TRBV11-2	.	TRBJ2-2	TGTGCCAGCAGCCGTAGCGGGGGCCGGACCGGGGAGCTGTTTTTT	CASSRSGGRTGELFF
.	TRBV28	.	TRBJ1-4	TGTGCCAGCAGACCCACTGGACTCGGCGAAAAACTGTTTTTT	CASRPTGLGEKLFF
.	TRBV5-5	.	TRBJ1-2	TGTGCCAGCAGCCCTCCGGCAGGGAACTATGGCTACACCTTC	CASSPPAGNYGYTF
.	TRBV6-1	.	TRBJ1-4	TGTGCCAGCAGTGATTTTGACAGAAATGAAAAACTGTTTTTT	CASSDFDRNEKLFF
TRBD1	TRBV29-1	.	TRBJ2-2	TGCAGCGGGAAGGACAGGGGGCGTACCGGGGAGCTGTTTTTT	CSGKDRGRTGELFF
.	TRBV6-1	.	TRBJ2-1	TGTGCCAGCAGTGTACTCGGAAGGGGCGATGAGCAGTTCTTC	CASSVLGRGDEQFF
.	TRBV28	.	TRBJ1-5	TGTGCCAGCAGCCCGACAGATTTTAGCAATCAGCCCCAGCATTTT	CASSPTDFSNQPQHF
.	TRBV9	.	TRBJ1-1	TGTGCCAGCAGCGTCCGGGTGGAGGGGACTGAAGCTTTCTTT	CASSVRVEGTEAFF
.	TRBV10-3	few	TRBJ2-7	TGTGCCATCAGCCAGGGCTCTACGAACGAGCAGTACTTC	CAISQGSTNEQYF
.	TRBV5-1	.	TRBJ2-7	TGCGCCAGCAGCTTGTCTGACAACTACGAGCAGTACTTC	CASSLSDNYEQYF
.	TRBV2	.	TRBJ1-6	TGTGCCAGCACATGGGGGGAAAATTCACCCCTCCACTTT	CASTWGENSPLHF
.	TRBV4-1	.	TRBJ1-4	TGCGCCAGCAGCCAAGAGGGGGCCCCTAATGAAAAACTGTTTTTT	CASSQEGAPNEKLFF
TRBD1	TRBV7-3	.	TRBJ2-2	TGTGCCAGCAGCCCGACAGGGGGCCACGGGGAGCTGTTTTTT	CASSPTGGHGELFF
TRBD1	TRBV9	.	TRBJ2-1	TGTGCCAGCAGCCCCCAGACAGGGAGCGGTGAGCAGTTCTTC	CASSPQTGSGEQFF
TRBD1	TRBV5-4	.	TRBJ1-5	TGTGCCCAGCCCCGACCGGGACAGAAGAATAGCAATCAGCCCCAGCATTTT	CAQPRPGQKNSNQPQHF
.	TRBV5-1	.	TRBJ2-3	TGCGCCAGCAGCTTGTTCGAGGGATTGAGCACAGATACGCAGTATTTT	CASSLFEGLSTDTQYF
TRBD1	TRBV19	.	TRBJ2-6	TGTGCCAGTAGTCCCTCTACAGGGGGCGCTGGGGCCAACGTCCTGACTTTC	CASSPSTGGAGANVLTF
.	TRBV29-1	.	TRBJ1-1	TGCAGCGTTGATCCGGGGATCACTGAAGCTTTCTTT	CSVDPGITEAFF
.	TRBV7-6	.	TRBJ2-3	TGTGCCAGCAGCTTGACGCCGGGTACAGATACGCAGTATTTT	CASSLTPGTDTQYF
.	TRBV6-5	.	TRBJ1-1	TGTGCCAGCAGTCCGGACTGGGAGACTGAAGCTTTCTTT	CASSPDWETEAFF
.	TRBV6-1	once	TRBJ1-4	TGTGCCAGCAGTGAAGCAGGGGGGGCTGTTGAAAAACTGTTTTTT	CASSEAGGAVEKLFF
TRBD1	TRBV10-1	.	TRBJ1-5	TGCGCCAGCAGTCGACAGGGGGTGCGCAATCAGCCCCAGCATTTT	CASSRQGVRNQPQHF